This T cell receptor (beta chain) is drawn from a study of cytomegalovirus exposure and HLA in healthy donors. Points on this clone: Its antigen remains unidentified.

PCR amplification relied on 60 Vbeta primers (plus 13 Jbeta primers). Data came from immunoSEQ multiplex PCR; TCRdb stores just in-frame clones and leaves some out. The sample lists about 170,000 clones; around 74% were seen once. General study results and limits: Donors belonging to an Asian-associated ancestry cluster reportedly showed fewer N-insertions in productive TCRs than the approximately 680-donor mean, according to what a later analysis found.

The CDR3 consists of 18 residues. Losses at the gene ends were 0 bases for V and 0 bases for J; bases not matched to a gene: 3. Germline CDR1 SGHRS, CDR2 YFSETQ. This TCR derives from a female donor in good health and CMV-seronegative. The chain recombines TRBV5-1 with TRBJ2-3; TRBD2 aligns across 14 bases. The material sequenced was PBMCs. This CDR3 is CASSLETSGGASTDTQYF. As DNA, the CDR3 is TGCGCCAGCAGCTTGGAGACTAGCGGGGGGGCGAGCACAGATACGCAGTATTTT.